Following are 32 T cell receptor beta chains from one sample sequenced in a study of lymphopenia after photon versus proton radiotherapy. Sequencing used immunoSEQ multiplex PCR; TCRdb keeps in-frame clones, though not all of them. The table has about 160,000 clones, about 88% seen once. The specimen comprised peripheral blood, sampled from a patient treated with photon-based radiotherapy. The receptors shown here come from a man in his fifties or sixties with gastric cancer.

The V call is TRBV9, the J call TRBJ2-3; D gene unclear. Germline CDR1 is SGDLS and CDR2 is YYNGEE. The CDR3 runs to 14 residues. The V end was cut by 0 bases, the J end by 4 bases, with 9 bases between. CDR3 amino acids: CASSVDMLADTQYF. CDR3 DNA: TGTGCCAGCAGCGTAGATATGTTGGCAGATACGCAGTATTTT.

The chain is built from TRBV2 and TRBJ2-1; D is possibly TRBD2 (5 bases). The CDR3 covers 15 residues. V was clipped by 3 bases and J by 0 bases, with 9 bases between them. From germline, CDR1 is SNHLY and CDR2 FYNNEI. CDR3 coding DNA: TGTGCCAGCAGTGATACGGGGAGCTCCTACAATGAGCAGTTCTTC. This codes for CASSDTGSSYNEQFF.

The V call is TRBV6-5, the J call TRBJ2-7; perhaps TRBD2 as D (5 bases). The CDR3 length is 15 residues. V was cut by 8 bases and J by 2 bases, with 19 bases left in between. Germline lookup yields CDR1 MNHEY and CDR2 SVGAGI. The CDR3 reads CASQRTLSSTYEQYF. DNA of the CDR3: TGTGCCAGCCAGCGGACGCTCTCGTCCACCTACGAGCAGTACTTC.

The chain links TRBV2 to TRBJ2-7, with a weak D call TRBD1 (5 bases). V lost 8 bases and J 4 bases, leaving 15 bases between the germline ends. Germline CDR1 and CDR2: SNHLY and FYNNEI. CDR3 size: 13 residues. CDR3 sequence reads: CASERKGLYEQYF. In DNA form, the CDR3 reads TGTGCCAGCGAGCGTAAGGGGTTGTACGAGCAGTACTTC.

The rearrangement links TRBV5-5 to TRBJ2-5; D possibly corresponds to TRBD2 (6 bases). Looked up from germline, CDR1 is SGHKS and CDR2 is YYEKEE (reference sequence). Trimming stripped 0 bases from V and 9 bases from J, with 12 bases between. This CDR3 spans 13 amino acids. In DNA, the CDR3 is TGTGCCAGCAGCTTGGAGGCGGGATGGGCCCAGTACTTC. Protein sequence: CASSLEAGWAQYF.

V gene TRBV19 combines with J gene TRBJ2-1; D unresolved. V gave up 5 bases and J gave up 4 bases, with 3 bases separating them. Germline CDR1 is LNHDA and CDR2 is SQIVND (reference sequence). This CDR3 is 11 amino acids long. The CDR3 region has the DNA TGTGCCAGTAGTTATTACAATGAGCAGTTCTTC. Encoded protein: CASSYYNEQFF. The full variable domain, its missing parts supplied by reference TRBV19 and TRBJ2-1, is DGGITQSPKYLFRKEGQNVTLSCEQNLNHDAMYWYRQDPGQGLRLIYYSQIVNDFQKGDIAEGYSVSREKKESFPLTVTSAQKNPTAFYLCASSYYNEQFFGPGTRLTVL.

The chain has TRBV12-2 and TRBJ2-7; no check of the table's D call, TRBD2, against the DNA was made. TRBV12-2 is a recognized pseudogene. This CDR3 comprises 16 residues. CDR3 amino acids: CASRLGEGGPIYEQYF. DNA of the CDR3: TGTGCAAGTCGCTTAGGAGAGGGAGGGCCGATCTACGAGCAGTACTTC.

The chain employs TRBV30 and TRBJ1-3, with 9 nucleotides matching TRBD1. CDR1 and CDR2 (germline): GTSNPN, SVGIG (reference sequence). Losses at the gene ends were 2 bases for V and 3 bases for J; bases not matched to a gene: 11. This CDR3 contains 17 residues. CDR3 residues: CAWSTAIGTGIGNTIYF. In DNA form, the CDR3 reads TGTGCCTGGAGTACCGCAATTGGGACAGGGATTGGAAACACCATATATTTT.

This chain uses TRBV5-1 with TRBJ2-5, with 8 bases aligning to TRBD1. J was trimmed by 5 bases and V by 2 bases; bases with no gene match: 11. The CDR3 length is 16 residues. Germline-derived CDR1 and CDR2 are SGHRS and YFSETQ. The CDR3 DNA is TGCGCCAGCAGCTTAGGTGGACAGGGAGAGGGGGAGACCCAGTACTTC. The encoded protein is CASSLGGQGEGETQYF. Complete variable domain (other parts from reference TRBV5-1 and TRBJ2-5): KAGVTQTPRYLIKTRGQQVTLSCSPISGHRSVSWYQQTPGQGLQFLFEYFSETQRNKGNFPGRFSGRQFSNSRSEMNVSTLELGDSALYLCASSLGGQGEGETQYFGPGTRLLVL.

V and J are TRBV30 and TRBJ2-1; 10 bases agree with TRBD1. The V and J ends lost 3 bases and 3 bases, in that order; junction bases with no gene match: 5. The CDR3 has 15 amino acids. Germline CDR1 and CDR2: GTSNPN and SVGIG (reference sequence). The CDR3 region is CAWRGDRGGYNEQFF. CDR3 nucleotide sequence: TGTGCCTGGAGGGGGGACAGGGGAGGCTACAATGAGCAGTTCTTC.

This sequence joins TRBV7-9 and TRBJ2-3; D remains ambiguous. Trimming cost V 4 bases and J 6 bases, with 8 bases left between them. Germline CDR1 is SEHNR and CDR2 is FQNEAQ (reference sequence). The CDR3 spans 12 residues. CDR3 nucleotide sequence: TGTGCCAGCAGCTACATTCAGGATACGCAGTATTTT. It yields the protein CASSYIQDTQYF.

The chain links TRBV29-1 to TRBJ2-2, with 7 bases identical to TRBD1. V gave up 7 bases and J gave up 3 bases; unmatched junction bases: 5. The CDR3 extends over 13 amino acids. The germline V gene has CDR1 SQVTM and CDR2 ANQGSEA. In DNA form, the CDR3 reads TGCAGCGGGGGGACAGACGACACCGGGGAGCTGTTTTTT. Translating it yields CSGGTDDTGELFF.

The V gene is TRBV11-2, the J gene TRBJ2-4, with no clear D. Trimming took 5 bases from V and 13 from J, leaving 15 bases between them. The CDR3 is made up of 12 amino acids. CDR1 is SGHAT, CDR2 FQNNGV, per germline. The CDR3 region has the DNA TGTGCCAGCAGCGCCCTCAGATTAGAGCAGTACTTC. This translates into CASSALRLEQYF. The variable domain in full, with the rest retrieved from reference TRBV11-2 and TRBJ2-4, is EAGVAQSPRYKIIEKRQSVAFWCNPISGHATLYWYQQILGQGPKLLIQFQNNGVVDDSQLPKDRFSAERLKGVDSTLKIQPAKLEDSAVYLCASSALRLEQYFGAGTRLSVL.

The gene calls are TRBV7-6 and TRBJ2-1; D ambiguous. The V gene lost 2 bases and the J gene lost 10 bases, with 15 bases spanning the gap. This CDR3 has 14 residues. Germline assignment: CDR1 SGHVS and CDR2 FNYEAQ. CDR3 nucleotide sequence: TGTGCCAGCAGCTTACCTGACCCCATCCGGGAGCAGTTCTTC. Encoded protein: CASSLPDPIREQFF.

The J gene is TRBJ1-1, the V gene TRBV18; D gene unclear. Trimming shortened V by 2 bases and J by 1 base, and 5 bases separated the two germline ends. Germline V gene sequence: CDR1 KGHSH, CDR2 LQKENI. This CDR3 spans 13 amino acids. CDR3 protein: CASSPGRNTEAFF. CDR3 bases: TGTGCCAGCTCACCAGGGAGGAACACTGAAGCTTTCTTT. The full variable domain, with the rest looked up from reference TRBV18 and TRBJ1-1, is NAGVMQNPRHLVRRRGQEARLRCSPMKGHSHVYWYRQLPEEGLKFMVYLQKENIIDESGMPKERFSAEFPKEGPSILRIQQVVRGDSAAYFCASSPGRNTEAFFGQGTRLTVV.

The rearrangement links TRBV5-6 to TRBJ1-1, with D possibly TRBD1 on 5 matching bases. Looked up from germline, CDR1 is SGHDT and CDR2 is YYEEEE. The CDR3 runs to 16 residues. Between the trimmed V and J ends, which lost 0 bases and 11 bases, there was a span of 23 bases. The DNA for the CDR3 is TGTGCCAGCAGCTTGGGTGGGACGACAGAGGCCAGAGGGGCTTTCTTT. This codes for CASSLGGTTEARGAFF.

The CDR3 sequence is CASSERDRVGEQYF. CDR3 DNA sequence: TGCGCCAGCAGCGAAAGGGACAGGGTAGGTGAGCAGTACTTC. The chain links TRBV5-1 to TRBJ2-7; 9 bases align to TRBD1. This CDR3 has 14 residues. The germline CDR1 and CDR2 sequences are SGHRS and YFSETQ. The V segment lost 4 bases and the J segment 7 bases; nucleotides outside the gene matches: 9. The full variable domain, in which reference TRBV5-1 and TRBJ2-7 provide the parts outside the CDR3, is KAGVTQTPRYLIKTRGQQVTLSCSPISGHRSVSWYQQTPGQGLQFLFEYFSETQRNKGNFPGRFSGRQFSNSRSEMNVSTLELGDSALYLCASSERDRVGEQYFGPGTRLTVT.

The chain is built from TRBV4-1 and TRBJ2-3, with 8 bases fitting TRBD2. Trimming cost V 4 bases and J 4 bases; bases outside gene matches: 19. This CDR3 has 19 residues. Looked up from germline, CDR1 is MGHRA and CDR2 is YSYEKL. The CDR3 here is CASSPETAAPGLVADTQYF. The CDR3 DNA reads TGCGCCAGCAGCCCGGAGACGGCCGCCCCGGGACTAGTAGCAGATACGCAGTATTTT.

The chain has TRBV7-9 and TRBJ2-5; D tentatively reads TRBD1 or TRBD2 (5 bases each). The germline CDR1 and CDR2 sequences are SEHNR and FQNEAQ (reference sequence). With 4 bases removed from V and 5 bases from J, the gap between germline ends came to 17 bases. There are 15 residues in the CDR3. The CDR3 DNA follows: TGTGCCAGCAGCTCCGTAGATGAGGGGCGGGAGACCCAGTACTTC. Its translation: CASSSVDEGRETQYF.

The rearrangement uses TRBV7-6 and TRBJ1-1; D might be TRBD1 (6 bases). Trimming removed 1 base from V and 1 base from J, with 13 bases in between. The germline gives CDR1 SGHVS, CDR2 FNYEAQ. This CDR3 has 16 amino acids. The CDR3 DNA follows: TGTGCCAGCAGCTTAGGGGTCCGGACAGCGAACACTGAAGCTTTCTTT. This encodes CASSLGVRTANTEAFF. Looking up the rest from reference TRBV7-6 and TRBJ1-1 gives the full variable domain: GAGVSQSPRYKVTKRGQDVALRCDPISGHVSLYWYRQALGQGPEFLTYFNYEAQQDKSGLPNDRFSAERPEGSISTLTIQRTEQRDSAMYRCASSLGVRTANTEAFFGQGTRLTVV.

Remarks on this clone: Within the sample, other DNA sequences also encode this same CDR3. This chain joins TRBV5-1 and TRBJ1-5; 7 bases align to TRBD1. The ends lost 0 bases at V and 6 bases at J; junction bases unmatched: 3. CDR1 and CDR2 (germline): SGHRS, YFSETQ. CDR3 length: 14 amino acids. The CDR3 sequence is CASSLEGGGQPQHF. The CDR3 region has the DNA TGCGCCAGCAGCTTGGAAGGGGGCGGTCAGCCCCAGCATTTT.

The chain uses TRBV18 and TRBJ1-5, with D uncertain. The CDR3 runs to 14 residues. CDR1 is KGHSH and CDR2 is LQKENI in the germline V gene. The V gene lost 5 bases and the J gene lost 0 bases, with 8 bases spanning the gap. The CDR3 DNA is TGTGCCAGCTCAGCTTCCGATAGCAATCAGCCCCAGCATTTT. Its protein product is CASSASDSNQPQHF.

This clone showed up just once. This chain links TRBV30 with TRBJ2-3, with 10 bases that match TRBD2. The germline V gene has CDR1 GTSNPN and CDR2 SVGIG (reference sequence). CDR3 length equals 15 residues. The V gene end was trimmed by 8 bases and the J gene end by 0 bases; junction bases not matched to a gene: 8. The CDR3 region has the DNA TGTGCCGGCTCCCTAGCGGGAGCTAGCACAGATACGCAGTATTTT. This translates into CAGSLAGASTDTQYF.

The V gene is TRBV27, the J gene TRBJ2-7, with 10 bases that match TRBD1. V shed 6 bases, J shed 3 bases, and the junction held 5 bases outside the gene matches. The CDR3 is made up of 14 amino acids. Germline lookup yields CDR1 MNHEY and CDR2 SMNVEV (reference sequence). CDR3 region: CASSGQGVDYEQYF. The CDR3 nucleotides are TGTGCCAGCAGCGGACAGGGGGTGGACTACGAGCAGTACTTC.

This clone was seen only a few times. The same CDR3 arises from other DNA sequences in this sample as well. The CDR3, as DNA: TGTGCCAGCAGTGAAAGGGGGGCGAGCTCCTACAATGAGCAGTTCTTC. The encoded protein is CASSERGASSYNEQFF. V gene TRBV2 combines with J gene TRBJ2-1; the D gene could be TRBD1 or TRBD2 (6 bases each). Trimming left V 2 bases short and J 0 bases short, with 11 bases between. Germline lookup yields CDR1 SNHLY and CDR2 FYNNEI. CDR3 length: 16 residues. The full variable domain, rest sourced from reference TRBV2 and TRBJ2-1, is EPEVTQTPSHQVTQMGQEVILRCVPISNHLYFYWYRQILGQKVEFLVSFYNNEISEKSEIFDDQFSVERPDGSNFTLKIRSTKLEDSAMYFCASSERGASSYNEQFFGPGTRLTVL.

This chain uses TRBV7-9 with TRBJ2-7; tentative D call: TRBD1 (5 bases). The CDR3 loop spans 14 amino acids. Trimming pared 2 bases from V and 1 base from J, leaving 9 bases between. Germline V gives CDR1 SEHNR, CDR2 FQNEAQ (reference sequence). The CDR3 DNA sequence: TGTGCCAGCAGCTTATTTGACAGTTCCTACGAGCAGTACTTC. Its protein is CASSLFDSSYEQYF.

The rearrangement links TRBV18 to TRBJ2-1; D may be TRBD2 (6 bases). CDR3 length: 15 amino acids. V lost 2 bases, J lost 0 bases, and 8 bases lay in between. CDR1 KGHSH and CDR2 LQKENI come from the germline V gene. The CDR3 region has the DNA TGTGCCAGCTCACCAAGCGGGTTCTCCTACAATGAGCAGTTCTTC. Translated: CASSPSGFSYNEQFF.

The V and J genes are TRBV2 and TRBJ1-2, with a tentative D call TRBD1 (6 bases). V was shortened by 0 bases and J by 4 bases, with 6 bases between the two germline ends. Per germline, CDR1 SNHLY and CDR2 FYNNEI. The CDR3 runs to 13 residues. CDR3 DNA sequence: TGTGCCAGCAGTGAAGCAGGGGGCTATGGCTACACCTTC. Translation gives CASSEAGGYGYTF.

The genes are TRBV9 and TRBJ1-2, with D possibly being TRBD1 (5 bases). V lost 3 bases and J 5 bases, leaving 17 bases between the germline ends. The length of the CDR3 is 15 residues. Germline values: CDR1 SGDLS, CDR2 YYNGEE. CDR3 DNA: TGTGCCAGCAGCGGGGGCTCCGGGACCGGTTATGGCTACACCTTC. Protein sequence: CASSGGSGTGYGYTF.

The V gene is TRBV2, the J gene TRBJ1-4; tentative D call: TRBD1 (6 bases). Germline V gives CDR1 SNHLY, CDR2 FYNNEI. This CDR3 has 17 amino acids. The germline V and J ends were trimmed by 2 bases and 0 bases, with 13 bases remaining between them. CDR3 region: CASSERGRGTTNEKLFF. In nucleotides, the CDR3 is TGTGCCAGCAGTGAACGGGGCAGGGGTACAACTAATGAAAAACTGTTTTTT.

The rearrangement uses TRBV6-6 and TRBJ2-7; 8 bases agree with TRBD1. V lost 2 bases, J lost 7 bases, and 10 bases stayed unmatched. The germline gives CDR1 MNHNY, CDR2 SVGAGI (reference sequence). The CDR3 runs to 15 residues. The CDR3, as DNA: TGTGCCAGCAGTTACACCGGGACAGGAGGGGGGGAGCAGTACTTC. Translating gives CASSYTGTGGGEQYF.

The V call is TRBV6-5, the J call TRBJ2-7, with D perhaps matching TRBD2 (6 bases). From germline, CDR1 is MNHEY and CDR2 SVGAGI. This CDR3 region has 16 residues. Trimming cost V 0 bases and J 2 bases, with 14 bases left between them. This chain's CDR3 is CASSYSSVADTYEQYF. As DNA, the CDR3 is TGTGCCAGCAGTTACTCCTCTGTAGCGGACACCTACGAGCAGTACTTC.